The T cell receptor (beta chain) described here comes from a study of blood T cell repertoires in COVID-19. The overall study: Acute-phase and convalescent COVID-19 samples originated in the United States, Italy and Spain. The analysed material was cDNA or gDNA that came from T cells, B-cell-depleted T cells, or PBMCs.

The V gene's germline CDR1 is LNHNV and CDR2 YYDKDF (reference sequence). The CDR3 consists of 17 residues. V gave up 0 bases and J gave up 6 bases; unmatched junction bases: 4. The data were produced by immunoSEQ multiplex PCR, yet TCRdb's version contains in-frame clones alone and is incomplete. The data hold about 140,000 clones, with about four fifths observed a single time. V and J are TRBV15 and TRBJ2-1, with 14 bases aligning to TRBD2. The TCR sequence derives from an elderly woman in a cohort sampled during active or convalescent COVID-19. Input material: peripheral blood. CDR3 sequence reads: CATSRDSGTSGGNEQFF. CDR3 sequence (DNA): TGTGCCACCAGCAGAGATTCCGGGACTAGCGGGGGCAATGAGCAGTTCTTC.